The entry that follows covers one TCR beta chain sequence. This clone's antigen is unknown. Base qualities are not at hand, and no much larger clone is one base apart. This record belongs to a study of cytomegalovirus exposure and HLA in healthy donors (dated by TCRdb to about 2017). About the investigation overall: According to an earlier analysis of 450 to 650 of the donors, 150 million to 200 million T cells yielded 90 million to 130 million unique TCR beta sequences and more than 250 Gb of sequence data. An early release that covered around 590 HLA-typed donors contained around 300 gigabases of sequencing data and tens of millions of unique TCR sequences. The genetic ancestry cluster associated with self-reported Caucasian donors included approximately 85% of the 350 to 500 genotyped donors. The aim of the study was to test whether cataloging public T cell receptors could identify signatures of past pathogen exposure. Using immunosequencing, the study profiled T cell repertoires from approximately 700 subjects and related those repertoires to cytomegalovirus serostatus. A separate validation cohort of 100 to 150 different subjects was used in addition to the roughly 670-subject first cohort. High-throughput TCR immunosequencing, statistical association of individual TCRs with disease status, and machine learning were combined to predict cytomegalovirus infection status. In a later analysis, previously published TCR beta repertoires from about 640 donors were re-analyzed and high-resolution HLA genotyping was added so that TCR occurrence patterns could be studied. In the later analysis, no new phenotypic data were used to find candidate immune exposures; instead, reliance was placed on TCR beta sequences and their occurrence across donors. An earlier analysis of around 580 of the donors used high-throughput TCR beta sequencing to judge whether each TCR beta V gene segment behaved as functional or pseudogenic. Alongside the repertoire data, information on donor age, sex, ethnicity and CMV serostatus was compiled. A later genetic analysis used genome-wide SNP genotypes for about three fifths of the 666 donors, treating that subset as a discovery cohort. All discovery cohort repertoires had been generated on a single sequencing platform. Both class I and class II loci were covered by HLA typing, at four-digit resolution. Typing coverage differed by locus: A, B, C, DRB1 and DQB1 were typed in about 620-640 donors, DQA1 in approximately 520, DPA1 in some 570, and DPB1 in 400 to 480. A handful of DR-DQ haplotypes were handled as single units for association and clustering because linkage in the cohort was strong. Among over 350 genotyped donors of the cohort, an average of around 240,000 unique TCR beta nucleotide sequences were sequenced per donor, roughly 20% of them non-productive.

To prepare the library, the immunoSEQ multiplex PCR assay was applied. For the multiplex PCR, a mixture combining 60 forward primers for TCR Vbeta segments and 13 reverse primers for TCR Jbeta segments was used. Amplification of the CDR3 region of rearranged TCR beta genes was performed with a multiplex PCR assay on genomic DNA. The Illumina HiSeq System was used to sequence the amplified TCR beta libraries as 87-base-pair reads. The authors processed their data as follows. A later analysis counted tens of millions of unique TCR beta chains across the 600 to 850 repertoires, and roughly 10 million of these chains were shared by at least two donors. Raw reads were error-corrected and collapsed into unique sequences with a nearest-neighbor algorithm that merged closely related sequences to remove PCR and sequencing errors. Alignment of CDR3 sequences to IMGT reference sequences was used to assign V, D and J gene segments. For a sequence to be retained, at least a six-nucleotide match to both a V gene segment and a J gene segment was required. A rearrangement counted as productive if the CDR3 had no stop codons and remained in frame with V and J, and every other rearrangement counted as non-productive. Following IMGT convention, CDR3 was defined as the stretch from the second conserved V-encoded cysteine up to the conserved J-encoded phenylalanine. In an earlier analysis of more than 550 of the donors, sequences lacking an unambiguous match to a single V gene segment were excluded. In an earlier analysis of several hundred of the donors, V segments were called functional above 56.7% productive rearrangements and were called segregating when the between-donor standard deviation exceeded 5%. To diagnose cytomegalovirus status from the catalog of TCR beta chain sequences, a statistical classification framework was built. V and J gene assignment, in a later analysis, came from comparing TCR nucleotide sequences with IMGT/GENE-DB human TR gene sequences. In a later analysis, CDR3 sequences and most-parsimonious VDJ recombination scenarios were assigned using the TCRdist pipeline. In a later analysis, every TCR beta chain was defined by the combination of its CDR3 amino acid sequence and its V-gene family, and reads without a unique V-gene family were dropped. To address suspected cross-contamination and a sequencing artifact, a later analysis removed approximately 600 highly shared, low-generation-probability nucleotide sequences. A later analysis calculated a clonal expansion index for each public chain from normalized within-repertoire ranks of inferred template counts. In a later analysis, generation probabilities were computed using a VDJ recombination model fitted to out-of-frame rearrangements, and the results were checked against IGoR. Hypergeometric tests were used in a later analysis to score TCR-TCR, TCR-HLA and TCR-CMV co-occurrence, with a repertoire-size bias correction applied to the TCR pairs. A later analysis estimated false discovery rates by permuting HLA or CMV assignments 20 times. In a later analysis, co-occurring TCRs were grouped with DBSCAN, and TCRdist sequence similarity was added when clustering was performed within HLA-allele-positive subsets. Co-occurrence clustering excluded repertoires with fewer than 30,000 or more than 120,000 public chains, plus five with anomalous nucleotide sharing. This immuneACCESS table, as held by TCRdb, lists in-frame sequences with V and J called but not all clones. Of the missing ones, under half trace to an unresolved V gene in checked studies; the others have no known cause. The DNA was the basis for D and trimming; V, J and clone size are from that table. The table for this sample lists fewer than 250,000 clones; about 76% of them were counted only once. The top ten clonotypes cover more than 1.5% of the sample.

In total, 600 or so healthy bone marrow donors made up the cohort. At the time of sampling, all cohort members were nominally healthy, though unrecorded immune exposures were likely present. The donor was CMV seronegative and belonged to the group of 350 to 400 seronegative cohort members. Each donor provided a peripheral blood sample, and peripheral blood mononuclear cells were used for TCR beta sequencing. The Qiagen DNeasy Blood Extraction Kit was used to extract genomic DNA from the blood cell samples. The CDR1 and CDR2 encoded by the germline V gene are MDHEN and SYDVKM. The CDR3 numbers 12 residues from cysteine through phenylalanine. Just CDR3 DNA is preserved here, 36 bases in frame from base 1. Trimming costs V 5 bases and J 5 bases, and their ends lie 9 bases apart. Paper-wide results and their limitations: A cluster of highly shared sequence variants was judged likely to represent a technical artifact of the sequencing pipeline. In a later genetic analysis, fewer N-insertions in productive TCRs were reported among donors in an Asian-associated ancestry cluster than the roughly 640-donor mean. In a later analysis, HLA-associated TCR beta chains were found to be more clonally expanded and to have lower generation probabilities than equally common non-associated chains. It was suggested by the authors that the approach could potentially be generalized to other disease states and immunological phenotypes. In both the original and validation cohorts, the classifier was reported to diagnose cytomegalovirus status with high specificity and sensitivity. In an earlier analysis of a few hundred of the donors, most TCR beta V segments were observed in productive rearrangements about 90% or about 30% of the time, broadly matching IMGT annotations. According to a later analysis, most CMV-associated TCR beta chains appeared to be HLA-restricted, and the HLA associations seemed to be driven largely by CMV exposure. When HLA alleles, especially DR and DQ, strongly co-occurred, attributing TCR associations to individual alleles was difficult. The only immune exposure information available for the cohort was CMV serostatus. In this cohort, only TCR beta chains were sequenced, and detectable features were limited by the absence of alpha or paired-chain data. Several of the top co-occurrence clusters appeared to be linked to parvovirus B19, influenza, CMV and Epstein-Barr virus, according to a later analysis. Because some donors lacked HLA typing at each locus, the association tests relied only on the typed subset. The study gave a list of some 150 TCR beta chains associated with cytomegalovirus. Correlated functional status among segregating V segments might be attributable to linkage disequilibrium, but an unknown experimental factor could not be ruled out. In a later analysis, TCR association rates were found to vary across HLA loci, with the most associated TCRs seen for DRB1 alleles and the fewest for HLA-C alleles. A further reported finding was that TCR beta sequences accurately predicted the HLA-A and HLA-B alleles for most subjects in the first cohort. Specific HLA alleles were associated with 15,000 to 20,000 TCR beta sequences at a false discovery rate of 0.05 in a later analysis. Some IMGT-functional V segments, including TRBV6-2 and TRBV6-3, could not be distinguished by the 87-base-pair reads and were therefore excluded. Roughly uniform sequencing depth across donors was assumed in presence/absence analyses, although this assumption may not hold. V-gene and J-gene trimming of TCR beta chains was associated with a missense DCLRE1C variant in a later genetic analysis, and the association was replicated in an independent cohort. The earlier analysis of 450 to 700 of the donors excluded some 15 rarely observed V segments, including chromosome 9 orphons, because counts were too low. Across donors, most TCR sequences were observed very rarely, whereas some public TCRs were present in many individuals. A few of the identified cytomegalovirus-associated TCR beta chains were confirmed in vitro to be specific for cytomegalovirus antigens.

The material sequenced was PBMCs. Recombination linked TRBV28 to TRBJ1-2; the D gene is perhaps TRBD1, from 5 matching bases. The receptor comes from a woman aged 45 to 65 in good health and CMV-seronegative. The DNA sequence is given as TGTGCCAGCAGTACGACAGTGTATGGCTACACCTTC. The encoded protein is CASSTTVYGYTF.